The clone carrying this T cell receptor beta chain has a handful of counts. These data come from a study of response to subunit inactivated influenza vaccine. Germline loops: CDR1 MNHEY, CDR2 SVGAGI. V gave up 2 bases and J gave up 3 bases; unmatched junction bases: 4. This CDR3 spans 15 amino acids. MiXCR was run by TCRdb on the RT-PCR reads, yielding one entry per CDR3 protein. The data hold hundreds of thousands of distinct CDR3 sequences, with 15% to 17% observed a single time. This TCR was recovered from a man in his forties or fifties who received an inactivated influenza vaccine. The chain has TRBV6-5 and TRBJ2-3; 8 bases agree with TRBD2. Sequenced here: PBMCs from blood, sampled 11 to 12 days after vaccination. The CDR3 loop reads CASSYGGGPTDTQYF. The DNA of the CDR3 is TGTGCCAGCAGTTACGGCGGGGGGCCGACAGATACGCAGTATTTT.